The sequence of this T cell receptor beta chain was determined in a study of T cell responses to AZD1222 COVID-19 vaccine. Sequencing used immunoSEQ multiplex PCR; TCRdb keeps in-frame clones, though not all of them. The table lists 90,000 to 100,000 clones, 70% to 85% of them singletons. The TCR comes from an adult who received the AZD1222 COVID-19 vaccine. Sample: peripheral blood, taken 28 days after the second AZD1222 dose.

The CDR3 nucleotides read TGTGCCAGCAGTGTAGAACAGGGAGGGGCCCTGCGGACCCAGTACTTC. This gives the protein CASSVEQGGALRTQYF. This chain connects TRBV6-1 to TRBJ2-5; a weak D match, TRBD2 (7 bases). Trimming took 4 bases from V and 7 from J, leaving 22 bases between them. CDR1 and CDR2 from the germline V gene are MNHNS and SASEGT. This CDR3 is 16 amino acids long.